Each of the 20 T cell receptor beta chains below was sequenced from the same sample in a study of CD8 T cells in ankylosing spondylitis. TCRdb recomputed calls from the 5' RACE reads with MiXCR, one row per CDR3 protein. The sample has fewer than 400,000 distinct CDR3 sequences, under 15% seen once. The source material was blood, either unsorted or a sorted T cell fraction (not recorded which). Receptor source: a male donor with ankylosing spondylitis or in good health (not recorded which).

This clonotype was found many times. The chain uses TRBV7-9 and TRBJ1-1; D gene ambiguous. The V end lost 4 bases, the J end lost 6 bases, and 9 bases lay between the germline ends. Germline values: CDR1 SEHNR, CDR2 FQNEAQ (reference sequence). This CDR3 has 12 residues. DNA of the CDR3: TGTGCCAGCAGCTCCTTGAGGGCTGAAGCTTTCTTT. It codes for CASSSLRAEAFF.

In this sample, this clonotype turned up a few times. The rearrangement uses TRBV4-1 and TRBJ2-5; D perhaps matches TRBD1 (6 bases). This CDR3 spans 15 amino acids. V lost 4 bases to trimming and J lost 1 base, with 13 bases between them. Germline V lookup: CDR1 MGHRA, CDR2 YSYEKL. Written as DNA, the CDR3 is TGCGCCAGCAGCCGTGGGGGCCCTCTCCAAGAGACCCAGTACTTC. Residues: CASSRGGPLQETQYF.

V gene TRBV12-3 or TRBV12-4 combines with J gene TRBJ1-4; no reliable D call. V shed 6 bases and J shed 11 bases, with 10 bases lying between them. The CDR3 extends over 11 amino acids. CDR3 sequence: CASRLGSKLFF. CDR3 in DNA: TGTGCCAGCAGACTGGGCAGCAAACTGTTTTTT.

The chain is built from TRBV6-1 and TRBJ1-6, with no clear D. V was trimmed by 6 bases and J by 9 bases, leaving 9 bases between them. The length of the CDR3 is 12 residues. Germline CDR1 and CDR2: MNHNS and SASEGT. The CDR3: CASSSSGSPLHF. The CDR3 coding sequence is TGTGCCAGCAGCTCATCGGGTTCACCCCTCCACTTT.

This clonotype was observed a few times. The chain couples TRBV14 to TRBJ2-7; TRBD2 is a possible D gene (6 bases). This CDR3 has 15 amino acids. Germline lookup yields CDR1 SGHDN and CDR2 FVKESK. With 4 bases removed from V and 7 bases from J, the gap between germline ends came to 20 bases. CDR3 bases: TGTGCCAGCAGCCGGACGGAGGGGCTCCCGGGGGAGCAGTACTTC. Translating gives CASSRTEGLPGEQYF.

The CDR3 nucleotides are TGTGCCAGTTCTCGGGTCAGCAATCAGCCCCAGCATTTT. Translated: CASSRVSNQPQHF. J is TRBJ1-5 and V is TRBV19; D unclear. The length of the CDR3 is 13 residues. The V end was cut by 8 bases, the J end by 1 base, with 9 bases between. CDR1 LNHDA and CDR2 SQIVND come from the germline V gene (reference sequence).

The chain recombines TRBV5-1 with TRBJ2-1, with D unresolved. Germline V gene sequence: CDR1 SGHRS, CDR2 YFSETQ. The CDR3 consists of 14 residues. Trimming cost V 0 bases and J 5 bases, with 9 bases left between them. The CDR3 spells CASSLDNQNNEQFF. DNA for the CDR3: TGCGCCAGCAGCTTGGATAACCAGAACAATGAGCAGTTCTTC.

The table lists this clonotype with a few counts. CDR3 in DNA: TGTGCCAGCAGCTTAGTTACCAGGGGCGCCGGGGAGCTGTTTTTT. It encodes CASSLVTRGAGELFF. The V call is TRBV11-2, the J call TRBJ2-2; D is perhaps TRBD1 (6 bases). Germline V CDR1 and CDR2: SGHAT, FQNNGV. Trimming shortened V by 1 base and J by 6 bases, and 12 bases separated the two germline ends. The CDR3 spans 15 residues.

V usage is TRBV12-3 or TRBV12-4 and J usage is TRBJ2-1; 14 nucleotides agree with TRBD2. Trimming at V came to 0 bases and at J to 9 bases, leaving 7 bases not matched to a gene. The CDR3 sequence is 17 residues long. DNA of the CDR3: TGTGCCAGCAGTTTAGCTGGGACTAGCGGGAGAAGGAGTGAGCAGTTCTTC. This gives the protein CASSLAGTSGRRSEQFF.

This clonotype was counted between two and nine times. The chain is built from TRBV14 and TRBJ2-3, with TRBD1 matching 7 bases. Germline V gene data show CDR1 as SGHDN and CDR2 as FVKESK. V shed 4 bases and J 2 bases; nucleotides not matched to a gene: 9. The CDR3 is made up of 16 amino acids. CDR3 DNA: TGTGCCAGCAGCCTTACGACAGGGCTCCACACAGATACGCAGTATTTT. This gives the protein CASSLTTGLHTDTQYF.

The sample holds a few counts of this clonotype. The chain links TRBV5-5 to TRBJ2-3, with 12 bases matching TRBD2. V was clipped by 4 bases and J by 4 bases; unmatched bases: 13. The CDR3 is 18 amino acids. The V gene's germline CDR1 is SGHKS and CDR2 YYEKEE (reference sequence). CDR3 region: CASSTRLAGVGRADTQYF. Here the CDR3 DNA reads TGTGCCAGCAGCACTCGACTAGCGGGAGTGGGGAGAGCAGATACGCAGTATTTT. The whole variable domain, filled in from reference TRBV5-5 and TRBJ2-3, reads DAGVTQSPTHLIKTRGQQVTLRCSPISGHKSVSWYQQVLGQGPQFIFQYYEKEERGRGNFPDRFSARQFPNYSSELNVNALLLGDSALYLCASSTRLAGVGRADTQYFGPGTRLTVL.

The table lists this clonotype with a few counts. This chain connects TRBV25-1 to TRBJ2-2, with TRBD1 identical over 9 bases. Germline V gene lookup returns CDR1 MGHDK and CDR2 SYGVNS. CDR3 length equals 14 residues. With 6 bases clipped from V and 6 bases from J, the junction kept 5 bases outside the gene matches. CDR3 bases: TGTGCCAGCAGCAAACAGGGGGCGTCCGGGGAGCTGTTTTTT. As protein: CASSKQGASGELFF.

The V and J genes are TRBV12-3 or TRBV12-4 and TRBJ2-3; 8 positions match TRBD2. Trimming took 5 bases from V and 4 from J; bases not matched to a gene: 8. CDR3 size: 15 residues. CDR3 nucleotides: TGTGCCAGCAGTCTCAACGGGAGGGACGCAGATACGCAGTATTTT. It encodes CASSLNGRDADTQYF.

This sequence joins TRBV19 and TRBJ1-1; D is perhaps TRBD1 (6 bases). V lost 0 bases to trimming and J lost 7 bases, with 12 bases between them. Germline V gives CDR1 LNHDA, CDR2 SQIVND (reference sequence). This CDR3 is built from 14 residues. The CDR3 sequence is CASSIEGQPLEAFF. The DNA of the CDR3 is TGTGCCAGTAGTATAGAGGGACAACCCCTTGAAGCTTTCTTT.

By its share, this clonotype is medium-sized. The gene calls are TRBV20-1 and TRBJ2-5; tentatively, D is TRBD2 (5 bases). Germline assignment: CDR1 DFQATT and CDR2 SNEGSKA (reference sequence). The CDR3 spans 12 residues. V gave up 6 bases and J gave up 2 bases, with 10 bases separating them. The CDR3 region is CSAGKGQETQYF. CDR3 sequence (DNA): TGCAGTGCCGGGAAAGGTCAAGAGACCCAGTACTTC.

This CDR3 reads CASSAGGVGVTGELFF. CDR3 nucleotide sequence: TGCGCCAGCAGCGCAGGGGGGGTCGGAGTCACCGGGGAGCTGTTTTTT. The chain combines TRBV5-1 with TRBJ2-2; possibly TRBD1 or TRBD2 for D (7 bases each). V shed 4 bases and J shed 4 bases, with 17 bases lying between them. The length of the CDR3 is 16 residues. Germline CDR1 is SGHRS and CDR2 is YFSETQ.

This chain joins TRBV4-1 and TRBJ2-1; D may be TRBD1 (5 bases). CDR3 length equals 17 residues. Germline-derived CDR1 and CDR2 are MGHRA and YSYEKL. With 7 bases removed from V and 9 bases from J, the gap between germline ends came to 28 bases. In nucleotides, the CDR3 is TGCGCCAGCACCCTACGCCTACAGAAGCCAGGGTCCAGTGAGCAGTTCTTC. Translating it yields CASTLRLQKPGSSEQFF.

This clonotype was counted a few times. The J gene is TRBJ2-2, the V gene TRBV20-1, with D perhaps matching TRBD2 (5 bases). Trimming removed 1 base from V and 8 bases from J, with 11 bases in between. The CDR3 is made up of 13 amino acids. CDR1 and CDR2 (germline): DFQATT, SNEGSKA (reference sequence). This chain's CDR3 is CSARGTPVGELFF. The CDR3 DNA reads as TGCAGTGCTAGAGGGACTCCAGTGGGGGAGCTGTTTTTT.

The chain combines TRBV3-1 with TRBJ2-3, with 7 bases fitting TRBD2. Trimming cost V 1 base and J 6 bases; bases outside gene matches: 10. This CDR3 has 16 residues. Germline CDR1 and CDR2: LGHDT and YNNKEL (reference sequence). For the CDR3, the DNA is TGTGCCAGCAGCCAAGGGAATGCGGGGGTAGGGGATACGCAGTATTTT. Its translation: CASSQGNAGVGDTQYF.

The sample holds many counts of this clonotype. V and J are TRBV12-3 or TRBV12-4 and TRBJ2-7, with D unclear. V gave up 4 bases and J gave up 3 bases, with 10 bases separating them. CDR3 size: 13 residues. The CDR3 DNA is TGTGCCAGCAGTTCACTCGGTAACTACGAGCAGTACTTC. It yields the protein CASSSLGNYEQYF.